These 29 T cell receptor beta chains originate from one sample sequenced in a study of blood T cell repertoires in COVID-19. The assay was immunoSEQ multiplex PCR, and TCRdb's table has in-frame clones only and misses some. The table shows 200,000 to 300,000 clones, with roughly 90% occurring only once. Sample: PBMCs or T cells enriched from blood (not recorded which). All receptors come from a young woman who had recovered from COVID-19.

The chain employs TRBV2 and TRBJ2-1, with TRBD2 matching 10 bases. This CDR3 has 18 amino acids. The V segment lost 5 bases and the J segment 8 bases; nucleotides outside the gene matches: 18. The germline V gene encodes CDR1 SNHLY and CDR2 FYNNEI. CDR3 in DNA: TGTGCCAGCAGTCCCCGTCGTAGGGCTAGCGGGAGAGAGGATGAGCAGTTCTTC. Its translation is CASSPRRRASGREDEQFF.

The CDR3 coding sequence is TGCAGTGCTAGAGATGCGGTCACCCTCCACTTT. This gives the protein CSARDAVTLHF. The chain is built from TRBV20-1 and TRBJ1-6, with no clear D. The germline CDR1 and CDR2 sequences are DFQATT and SNEGSKA (reference sequence). This CDR3 comprises 11 residues. Deletions cut 0 bases from V and 14 bases from J, with 8 bases between.

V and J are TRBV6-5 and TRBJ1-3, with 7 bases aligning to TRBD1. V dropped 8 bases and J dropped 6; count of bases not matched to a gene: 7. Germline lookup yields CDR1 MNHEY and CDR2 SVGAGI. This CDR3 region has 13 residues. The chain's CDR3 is CASVDRDKNTIYF. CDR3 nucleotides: TGTGCCAGCGTAGACAGGGACAAAAACACCATATATTTT.

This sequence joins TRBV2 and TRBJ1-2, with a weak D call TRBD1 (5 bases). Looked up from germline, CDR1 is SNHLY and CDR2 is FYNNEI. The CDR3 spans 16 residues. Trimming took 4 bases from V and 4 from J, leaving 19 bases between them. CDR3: CASSVLRDSSSYGYTF. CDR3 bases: TGTGCCAGCAGTGTTTTAAGGGACTCTAGTAGCTATGGCTACACCTTC.

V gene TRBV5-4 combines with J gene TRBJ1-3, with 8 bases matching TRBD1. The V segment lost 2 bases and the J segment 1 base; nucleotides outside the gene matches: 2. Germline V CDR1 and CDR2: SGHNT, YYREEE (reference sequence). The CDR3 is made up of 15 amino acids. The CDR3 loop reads CASSFTGGSGNTIYF. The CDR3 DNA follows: TGTGCCAGCAGCTTTACAGGGGGGTCTGGAAACACCATATATTTT.

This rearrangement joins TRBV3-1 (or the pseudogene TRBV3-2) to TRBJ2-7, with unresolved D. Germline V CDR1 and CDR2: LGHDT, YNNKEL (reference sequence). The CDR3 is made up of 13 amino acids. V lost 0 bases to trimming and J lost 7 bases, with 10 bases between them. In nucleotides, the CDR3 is TGTGCCAGCAGCCAAGAATGGCCCGGGGAGCAGTACTTC. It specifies CASSQEWPGEQYF.

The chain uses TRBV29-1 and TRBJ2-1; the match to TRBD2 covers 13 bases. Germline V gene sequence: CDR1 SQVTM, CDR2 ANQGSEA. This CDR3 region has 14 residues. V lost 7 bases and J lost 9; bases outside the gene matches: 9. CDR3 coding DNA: TGCAGCGGGACTAGCGGGAGTTTTGGACTTGAGCAGTTCTTC. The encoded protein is CSGTSGSFGLEQFF.

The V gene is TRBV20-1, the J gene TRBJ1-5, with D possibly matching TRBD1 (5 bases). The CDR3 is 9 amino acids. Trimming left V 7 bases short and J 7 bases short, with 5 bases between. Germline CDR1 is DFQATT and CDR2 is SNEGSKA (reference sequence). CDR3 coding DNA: TGCAGTGGGGGCCAGCCCCAGCATTTT. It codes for CSGGQPQHF.

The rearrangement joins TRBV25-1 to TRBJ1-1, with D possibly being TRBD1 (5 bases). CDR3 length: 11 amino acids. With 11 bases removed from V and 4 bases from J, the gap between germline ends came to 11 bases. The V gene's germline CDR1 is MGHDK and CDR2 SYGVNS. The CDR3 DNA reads TGTGCCCGTCTGGGGGGCACTGAAGCTTTCTTT. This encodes CARLGGTEAFF. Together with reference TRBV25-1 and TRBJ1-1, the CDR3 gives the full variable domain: EADIYQTPRYLVIGTGKKITLECSQTMGHDKMYWYQQDPGMELHLIHYSYGVNSTEKGDLSSESTVSRIRTEHFPLTLESARPSHTSQYLCARLGGTEAFFGQGTRLTVV.

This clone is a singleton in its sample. The CDR3 sequence: CASSSEQGGGSYNEQFF. Here the CDR3 DNA reads TGTGCCAGCAGCTCAGAACAGGGAGGGGGCTCCTACAATGAGCAGTTCTTC. The rearrangement links TRBV13 to TRBJ2-1, with D tentatively TRBD2 (7 bases). The CDR3 extends over 17 amino acids. Looked up from germline, CDR1 is PRHDT and CDR2 is FYEKMQ (reference sequence). Between the trimmed V and J ends, which lost 4 bases and 0 bases, there was a span of 16 bases.

The DNA for the CDR3 is TGTGCCAGCAGTGACATGGGGGGGCCGAATCAGCCCCAGCATTTT. This gives the protein CASSDMGGPNQPQHF. The chain uses TRBV6-1 and TRBJ1-5; D may be TRBD1 (6 bases). Trimming took off 3 bases at V and 4 bases at J, with 13 bases between the two ends. The germline V gene has CDR1 MNHNS and CDR2 SASEGT. This CDR3 has 15 residues.

CDR3 loop: CASRNPAASRSNEQFF. The CDR3 region has the DNA TGTGCCAGCAGGAACCCCGCGGCTAGCCGGAGCAATGAGCAGTTCTTC. The V and J genes are TRBV21-1 and TRBJ2-1; the table's D call, TRBD2, has no DNA check behind it. TRBV21-1 is given as a pseudogene. There are 16 residues in the CDR3.

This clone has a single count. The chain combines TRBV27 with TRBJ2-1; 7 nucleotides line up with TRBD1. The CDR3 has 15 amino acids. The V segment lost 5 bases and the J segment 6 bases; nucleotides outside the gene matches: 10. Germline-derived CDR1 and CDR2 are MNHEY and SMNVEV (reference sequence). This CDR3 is CASSLRQGTANEQFF. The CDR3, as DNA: TGTGCCAGCAGTCTTCGACAGGGAACGGCCAATGAGCAGTTCTTC.

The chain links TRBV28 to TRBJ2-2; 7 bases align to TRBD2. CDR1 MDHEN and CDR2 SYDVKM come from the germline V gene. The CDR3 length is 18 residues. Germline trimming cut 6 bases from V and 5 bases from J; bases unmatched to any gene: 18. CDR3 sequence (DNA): TGTGCCAGCAGCCCGACCGGGGGAGGGGTGTTGGGAACCGGGGAGCTGTTTTTT. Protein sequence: CASSPTGGGVLGTGELFF.

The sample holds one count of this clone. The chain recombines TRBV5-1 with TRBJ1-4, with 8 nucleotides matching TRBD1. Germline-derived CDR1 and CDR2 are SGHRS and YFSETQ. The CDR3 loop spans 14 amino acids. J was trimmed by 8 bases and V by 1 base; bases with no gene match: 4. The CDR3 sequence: CASSLSTGGEKLFF. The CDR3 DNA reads TGCGCCAGCAGCTTGTCTACAGGGGGGGAAAAACTGTTTTTT. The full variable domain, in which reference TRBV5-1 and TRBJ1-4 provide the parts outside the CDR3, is KAGVTQTPRYLIKTRGQQVTLSCSPISGHRSVSWYQQTPGQGLQFLFEYFSETQRNKGNFPGRFSGRQFSNSRSEMNVSTLELGDSALYLCASSLSTGGEKLFFGSGTQLSVL.

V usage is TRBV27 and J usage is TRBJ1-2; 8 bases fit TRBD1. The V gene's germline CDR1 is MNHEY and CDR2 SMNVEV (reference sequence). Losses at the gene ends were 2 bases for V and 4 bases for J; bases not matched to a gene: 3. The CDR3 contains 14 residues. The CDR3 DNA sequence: TGTGCCAGCAGTTTAAAGGGACAGGCCTATGGCTACACCTTC. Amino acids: CASSLKGQAYGYTF.

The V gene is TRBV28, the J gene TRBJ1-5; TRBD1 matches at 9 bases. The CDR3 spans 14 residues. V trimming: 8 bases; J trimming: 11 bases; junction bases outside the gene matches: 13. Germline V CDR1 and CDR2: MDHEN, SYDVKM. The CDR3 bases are TGTGCCAGCGCCGCCCCGGACAGGGGCTTGACCCAGCATTTT. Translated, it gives CASAAPDRGLTQHF.

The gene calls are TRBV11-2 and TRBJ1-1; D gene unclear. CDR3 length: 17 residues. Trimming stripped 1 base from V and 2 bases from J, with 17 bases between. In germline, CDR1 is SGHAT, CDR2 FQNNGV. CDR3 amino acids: CASSLAFSWANNTEAFF. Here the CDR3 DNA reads TGTGCCAGCAGCTTAGCGTTTAGTTGGGCGAACAACACTGAAGCTTTCTTT. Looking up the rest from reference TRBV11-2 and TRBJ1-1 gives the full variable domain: EAGVAQSPRYKIIEKRQSVAFWCNPISGHATLYWYQQILGQGPKLLIQFQNNGVVDDSQLPKDRFSAERLKGVDSTLKIQPAKLEDSAVYLCASSLAFSWANNTEAFFGQGTRLTVV.

This chain's CDR3 is CASSLAGQYLSEQYF. CDR3 DNA sequence: TGTGCCAGCAGCTTAGCTGGCCAATATTTGTCGGAGCAGTACTTC. This rearrangement joins TRBV11-2 to TRBJ2-7; unclear D gene. The CDR3 consists of 15 residues. Trimming removed 1 base from V and 7 bases from J, with 17 bases in between. In germline, CDR1 is SGHAT, CDR2 FQNNGV.

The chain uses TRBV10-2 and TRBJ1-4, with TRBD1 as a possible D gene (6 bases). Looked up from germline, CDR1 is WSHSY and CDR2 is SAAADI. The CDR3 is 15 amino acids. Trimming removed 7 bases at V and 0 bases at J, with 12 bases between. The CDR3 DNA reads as TGCGCCAGCATAGGGACACTTGCAACTAATGAAAAACTGTTTTTT. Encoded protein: CASIGTLATNEKLFF.

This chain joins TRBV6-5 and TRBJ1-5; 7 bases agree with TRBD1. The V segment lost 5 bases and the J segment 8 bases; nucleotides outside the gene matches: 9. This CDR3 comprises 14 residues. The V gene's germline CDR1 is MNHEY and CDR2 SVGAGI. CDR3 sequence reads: CASSLNRGQEPQHF. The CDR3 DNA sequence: TGTGCCAGCAGTCTCAACAGGGGTCAAGAGCCCCAGCATTTT.

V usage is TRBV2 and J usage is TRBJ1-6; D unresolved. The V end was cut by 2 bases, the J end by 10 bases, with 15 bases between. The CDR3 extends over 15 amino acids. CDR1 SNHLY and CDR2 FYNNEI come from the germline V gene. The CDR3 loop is CASSEQGEGVSPLHF. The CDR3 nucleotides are TGTGCCAGCAGTGAACAAGGAGAGGGTGTCTCACCCCTCCACTTT.

CDR3 sequence: CASRLGQVLDNEQFF. The DNA of the CDR3 is TGTGCAAGTCGCTTAGGACAGGTCCTAGATAATGAGCAGTTCTTC. This chain joins TRBV12-2 and TRBJ2-1; TRBD1 is the table's D call and was not checked against the DNA. TRBV12-2 is a documented pseudogene. This CDR3 comprises 15 residues.

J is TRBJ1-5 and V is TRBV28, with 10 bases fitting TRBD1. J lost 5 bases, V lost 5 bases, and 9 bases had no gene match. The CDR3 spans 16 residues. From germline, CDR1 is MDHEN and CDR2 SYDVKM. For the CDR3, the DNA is TGTGCCAGCAGTCCCACCCGACAGGGGGCTTATCAGCCCCAGCATTTT. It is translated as CASSPTRQGAYQPQHF.

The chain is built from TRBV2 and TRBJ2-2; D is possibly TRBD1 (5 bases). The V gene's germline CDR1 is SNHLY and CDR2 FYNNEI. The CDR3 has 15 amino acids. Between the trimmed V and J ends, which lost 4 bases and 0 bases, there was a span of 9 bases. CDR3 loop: CASSARVANTGELFF. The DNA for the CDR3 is TGTGCCAGCAGTGCCAGGGTCGCGAACACCGGGGAGCTGTTTTTT.

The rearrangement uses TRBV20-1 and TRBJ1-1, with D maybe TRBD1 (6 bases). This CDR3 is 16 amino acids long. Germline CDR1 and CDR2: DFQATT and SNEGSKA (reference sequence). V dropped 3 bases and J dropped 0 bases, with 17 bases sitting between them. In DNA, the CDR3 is TGCAGTGCTAGTAGGGGGGGGCGCGTAATGAACACTGAAGCTTTCTTT. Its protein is CSASRGGRVMNTEAFF.

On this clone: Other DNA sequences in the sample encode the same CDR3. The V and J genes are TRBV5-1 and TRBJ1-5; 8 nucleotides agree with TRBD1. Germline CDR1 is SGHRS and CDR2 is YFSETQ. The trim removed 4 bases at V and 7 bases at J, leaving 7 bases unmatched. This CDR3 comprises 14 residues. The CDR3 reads CASSPGTGDQPQHF. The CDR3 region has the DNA TGCGCCAGCAGCCCCGGGACAGGTGACCAGCCCCAGCATTTT.

The CDR3 nucleotides read TGTGCCAGCAGCTTAGCCCAGGGGGTGGGGGATACGCAGTATTTT. This sequence encodes CASSLAQGVGDTQYF. The chain links TRBV7-2 to TRBJ2-3; 7 nucleotides align to TRBD1. The CDR3 sequence is 15 residues long. CDR1 SGHTA and CDR2 FQGNSA come from the germline V gene. V lost 0 bases, J lost 6 bases, and 6 bases stayed unmatched.

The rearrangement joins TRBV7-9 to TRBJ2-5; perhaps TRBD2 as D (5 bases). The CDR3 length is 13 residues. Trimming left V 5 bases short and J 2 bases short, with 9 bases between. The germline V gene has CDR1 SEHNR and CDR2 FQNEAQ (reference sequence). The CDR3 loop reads CASSTRDQETQYF. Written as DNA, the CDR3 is TGTGCCAGCAGCACCCGGGATCAAGAGACCCAGTACTTC.